This T cell receptor (beta chain) was recorded in a study of regulatory T cells in long-lasting Graves disease (dated by TCRdb to 2020 to 2022). With regard to the full study: Persistent Graves' disease meant more than 5 years of antithyroid drug treatment with TSH receptor autoantibodies that stayed positive. Patients with persistent Graves' disease were compared with patients with newly diagnosed Graves' disease using TCR sequencing and RNA sequencing of peripheral blood. A total of about 33 samples were covered by TCR sequencing, comprising about 13 persistent and about 20 newly diagnosed Graves' disease patients. The study was registered as a clinical trial and conducted in China. Antithyroid drugs had been taken for approximately ten years on average by persistent Graves' disease patients in the clinical cohort.

Library generation was performed with multiplex PCR. Sequencer: Illumina HiSeq 4000. TCR beta libraries were built with iRepertoire HTBI primers and Arm-PCR amplification of CDR3 regions. Before sequencing, the PCR products went through gel purification. In the paper's pipeline: Gene usage analysis of CDR3 amino acid clonotypes used the roughly 60 TRBV and around 13 TRBJ segments found across samples. Filtered high-quality paired reads were merged into contigs using COPE and FqMerger. BLAST was used to align contigs to IMGT TRBV, TRBD and TRBJ reference genes, and CDR3 was defined according to IMGT. Highly expanded clones were defined as clonotypes with a frequency above 0.1%. Shannon entropy served as the measure of repertoire diversity, while the Gini coefficient captured V-J evenness. Clonotypes shared by more than one individual were considered public. In-frame beta chains were kept once TCRdb had trimmed the public reads at Q25 with fastp and called clones with MiXCR. Every CDR3 protein is listed once, alongside the most common genes and DNA of its rows. It is TCRdb's table, rather than the study itself, that gives the V and J calls and clone size. This sample has about 660,000 distinct CDR3 sequences in its table, and 30% of those were observed once. Around 42% of the sample is taken by the ten largest.

Paper-wide results and their limitations: Compared with newly diagnosed patients, persistent Graves' disease patients had lower TCR Shannon entropy and fewer highly expanded clones, which suggests clonal expansion. More public clonotypes were shared among persistent patients (over 2,500) than among newly diagnosed patients (roughly 1,000). Sequencing and analysis were limited to the TCR beta chain. Peripheral blood alone was examined, since thyroid tissue, which constituted the primary lesion, could not be accessed. Persistent disease showed preferential use of TRBV28, TRBJ1-2 and TRBJ2-5, whereas newly diagnosed disease favored TRBV20-1 and TRBJ2-1. The authors noted that the small sample size was a limitation that may lower accuracy.

V was cut back by 0 bases and J by 4 bases, leaving a gap of 12 bases between them. The CDR3 measures 15 amino acids from cysteine to phenylalanine. The CDR3 DNA has 45 bases and is translated from base 1. Sequences MNHEY (CDR1) and SVGEGT (CDR2) are obtained from the germline V gene. This clonotype has a handful of counts. This receptor's antigen is unknown. Qualities for individual bases were not recorded, and no much larger clone is one base off. Read against the paper, the sample's time point label means: persistent/refractory GD, antithyroid drugs over 5 years with positive TRAb. For both TCR sequencing and RNA sequencing, RNA was extracted from PBMCs in TRIzol. The diagnosis of Graves' disease followed American Thyroid Association guidelines. Patients for the study were recruited at an endocrinology department in Xi'an, China. Each patient gave around 9.2 milliliters of peripheral blood, collected in an EDTA anticoagulant tube. Ficoll Paque Plus density gradient separation was used to isolate PBMCs, and no additional T cell sorting was done. RNA quality was checked with an Agilent 2100 Bioanalyzer and agarose gel, and concentration with a NanoDrop 2000.

The TCR originated in a female donor with Graves disease. Here the sequenced sample was peripheral blood mononuclear cells (PBMCs), taken when the disease was refractory, from a patient treated with antithyroid drugs. The chain was built from TRBV6-2 or TRBV6-3 and TRBJ1-1; the D gene assignment is ambiguous. The CDR3 region reads CASSYSPGGGTEAFF. DNA sequence: TGTGCCAGCAGTTACTCTCCGGGAGGTGGCACTGAAGCTTTCTTT.